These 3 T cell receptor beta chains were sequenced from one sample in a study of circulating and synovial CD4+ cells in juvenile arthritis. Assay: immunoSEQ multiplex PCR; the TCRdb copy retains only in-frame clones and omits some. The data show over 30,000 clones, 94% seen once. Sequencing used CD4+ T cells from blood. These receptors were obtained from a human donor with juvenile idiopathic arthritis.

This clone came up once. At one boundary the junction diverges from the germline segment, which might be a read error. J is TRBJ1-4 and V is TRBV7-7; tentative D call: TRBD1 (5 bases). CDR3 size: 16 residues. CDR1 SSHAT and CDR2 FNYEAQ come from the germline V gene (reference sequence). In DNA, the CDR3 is TGTGCTAGCAGCCCCAGCGGGCAGGGCTCTAATGAAAAACTGTTTTTT. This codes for CASSPSGQGSNEKLFF.

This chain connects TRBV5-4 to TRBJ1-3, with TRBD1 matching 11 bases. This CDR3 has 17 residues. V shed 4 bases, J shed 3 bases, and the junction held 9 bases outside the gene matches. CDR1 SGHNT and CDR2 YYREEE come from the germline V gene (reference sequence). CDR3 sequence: CASSDRTGGAYGNTIYF. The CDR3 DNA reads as TGTGCCAGCAGCGATCGGACAGGGGGCGCGTATGGAAACACCATATATTTT.

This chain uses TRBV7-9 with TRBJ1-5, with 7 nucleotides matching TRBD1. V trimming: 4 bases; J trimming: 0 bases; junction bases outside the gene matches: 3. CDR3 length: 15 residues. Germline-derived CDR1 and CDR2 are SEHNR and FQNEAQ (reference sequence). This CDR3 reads CASSSGQFSNQPQHF. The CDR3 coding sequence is TGTGCCAGCAGCTCGGGACAGTTTAGCAATCAGCCCCAGCATTTT.